One sample yielded the 6 T cell receptor beta chains listed below, sequenced in a study of identical twins. Via MiXCR, TCRdb re-called the 5' RACE reads, giving one row per CDR3 protein. In the table there are hundreds of thousands of distinct CDR3 sequences, roughly 8.6% of which are singletons. Separately, the same data were catalogued under a study of yellow fever vaccine responses in identical twins.

The sequenced material came from memory (CD45RO+) T cells sorted from blood. The receptor source for this set is a young woman in good health.

The chain is built from TRBV5-6 and TRBJ2-5; 9 positions match TRBD2. CDR1 is SGHDT, CDR2 YYEEEE, per germline. V shed 0 bases and J 0 bases; nucleotides not matched to a gene: 6. The length of the CDR3 is 17 residues. CDR3 DNA: TGTGCCAGCAGCTTGGGTCCTAGCGGGGCAAACCAAGAGACCCAGTACTTC. It yields the protein CASSLGPSGANQETQYF. Complete variable domain (other parts from reference TRBV5-6 and TRBJ2-5): DAGVTQSPTHLIKTRGQQVTLRCSPKSGHDTVSWYQQALGQGPQFIFQYYEEEERQRGNFPDRFSGHQFPNYSSELNVNALLLGDSALYLCASSLGPSGANQETQYFGPGTRLLVL.

This clonotype appeared many times. V usage is TRBV5-1 and J usage is TRBJ2-1; D is unresolved. The CDR3 is 15 amino acids. Germline V lookup: CDR1 SGHRS, CDR2 YFSETQ. The V end was cut by 4 bases, the J end by 0 bases, with 11 bases between. This CDR3 is CASSPAASSYNEQFF. CDR3 in DNA: TGCGCCAGCAGCCCGGCGGCCTCCTCCTACAATGAGCAGTTCTTC.

This clonotype was counted a few times. The chain uses TRBV27 and TRBJ2-7, with D perhaps TRBD1 (6 bases). This CDR3 comprises 14 residues. V dropped 5 bases and J dropped 2 bases, with 13 bases sitting between them. Germline lookup yields CDR1 MNHEY and CDR2 SMNVEV (reference sequence). The CDR3 region is CASSPTWTAYEQYF. The CDR3 region has the DNA TGTGCCAGCAGTCCGACCTGGACAGCCTACGAGCAGTACTTC.

This clonotype was observed many times. The chain carries TRBV4-1 and TRBJ2-4; D is undetermined. This CDR3 has 21 residues. Per the germline V gene, CDR1 is MGHRA and CDR2 is YSYEKL. V lost 1 base and J lost 1, with 26 bases in between. CDR3 residues: CASSQATRHDARELAKNIQYF. In nucleotides, the CDR3 is TGCGCCAGCAGCCAAGCGACGCGACATGATGCCCGAGAGCTTGCCAAAAACATTCAGTACTTC.

This clonotype was found many times. CDR3 bases: TGTGCCAGCAGCTTAGAAGGGCAGGGATATCAGCCCCAGCATTTT. Encoded protein: CASSLEGQGYQPQHF. The chain is built from TRBV11-2 and TRBJ1-5, with D perhaps TRBD1 (5 bases). The germline V gene encodes CDR1 SGHAT and CDR2 FQNNGV. Trimming stripped 0 bases from V and 5 bases from J, with 11 bases between. The CDR3 is made up of 15 amino acids.

This clonotype was recorded many times. This chain joins TRBV7-8 and TRBJ1-3, with D perhaps TRBD1 (5 bases). This CDR3 is 16 amino acids long. The germline V and J ends were trimmed by 5 bases and 7 bases, with 21 bases remaining between them. Germline V gives CDR1 SGHVS, CDR2 FQNEAQ. The CDR3 reads CASSLRDGGSRNTIYF. In DNA, the CDR3 is TGTGCCAGCAGCCTGAGGGACGGAGGCTCTAGGAACACCATATATTTT.